This TCR beta chain was recovered during a study of blood T cell repertoires in COVID-19. Only in-frame clones appear in the TCRdb table, and some are missing; sequencing was by immunoSEQ multiplex PCR. The sample lists about 75,000 clones, around 80% occurring once. The receptor was derived from a woman aged 50 to 65 with acute or convalescent COVID-19. Sequenced sample: peripheral blood.

For the CDR3, the DNA is TGTGCCAGCAGCGAGAGTGGAGGGCCCGGGGGTGGCACAGATACGCAGTATTTT. This translates into CASSESGGPGGGTDTQYF. The gene calls are TRBV5-8 and TRBJ2-3, with D possibly TRBD2 on 6 matching bases. Germline V gives CDR1 SGHTS, CDR2 YDEGEE. Trimming removed 4 bases at V and 1 base at J, with 22 bases between. The CDR3 runs to 18 residues.